This T cell receptor beta chain derives from a study of early T cells in non-severe SARS-CoV-2 infection (dated by TCRdb to about 2021). Broadly, across the study: TCR sequencing used bulk RNA from unsorted whole blood, so alpha and beta chains could not be paired. Overall study results and their limits: VDJdb matching was skewed toward anti-spike CD8 responses and likely underestimated virus-specific expansions, missing private and CD4 specificities.

This clonotype has a count of ten or more. Its antigen target is currently unknown. Base quality data are lacking; no much larger clone is found one base away. The germline V gene (reference sequence) supplies CDR1 MNHEY and CDR2 SMNVEV. There are 15 amino acids in the CDR3, from cysteine to phenylalanine inclusive. Of all the DNA, just the CDR3 is kept, 45 bases in frame from base 1. Clipping removes 1 base from V and 2 bases from J, with 1 as the unmatched junction base count. This was a case-control study nested in a cohort of healthcare workers in London, UK, who had nasopharyngeal swab PCR tests and blood samples taken every week. Healthcare workers were enrolled in the week of the UK lockdown, from 23 to 31 March 2020, and were followed every week for up to 16 weeks. The protocol used for the library was 5' RACE. Sequencing relied on a NextSeq 500. To correct for sequencing error and PCR bias, the TCR library protocol tagged individual cDNA molecules with unique molecular identifiers. Both TCR alpha and beta chains were sequenced, and tight co-correlation was observed between alpha and beta sequence abundances in each sample. On the authors' methods: Decombinator V4 was used to perform V gene, J gene and CDR3 annotation of TCR sequences. TCRs were defined as expanded if a significant change between any two time points was detected under a Poisson model with p below 0.0001. TCR abundances were normalised to the total number of TCRs sequenced per sample and were expressed as counts per million. MAIT TCRs were defined by TRAV1-2 paired with TRAJ12, TRAJ20 or TRAJ33, and iNKT TCRs by TRAV10 paired with TRAJ18. VDJdb, accessed 1 November 2021, was searched for CMV, EBV and SARS-CoV-2 annotated TCRs, with TCRs annotated for multiple antigens excluded. The public sequencing data were trimmed at Q25 with fastp and processed into clonotypes with MiXCR by TCRdb, which kept only in-frame beta chains. Rows merge per CDR3 protein into single entries with the most common DNA and genes. The V and J calls follow TCRdb's processing rather than the paper's. This sample lists over 60,000 distinct CDR3 sequences; roughly a tenth were detected once. The top ten clones comprise under 10% of the sample.

The chain is made from TRBV27 and TRBJ1-2, with 10 central nucleotides matching TRBD1. The material was whole blood, obtained at baseline. The sequence came from an adult who was a healthcare worker with PCR-confirmed SARS-CoV-2 infection or an uninfected control (not recorded which). The CDR3 in this case is CASSLLGQGNYGYTF. Read as DNA, the sequence is TGTGCCAGCAGTTTATTGGGACAGGGGAACTATGGCTACACCTTC.